One sample yielded the 15 T cell receptor beta chains listed below, sequenced in a study of T cell repertoires in cytomegalovirus infection. No cognate antigen is known for these TCRs. TCRdb re-called the reads with MiXCR, one entry per CDR3 protein. The table lists approximately 990,000 distinct CDR3 sequences, less than 40% of them singletons, with more than 12% in the top ten. The source was cultured CD8+ T cells from PBMCs, collected from culture after CMV antigen stimulation. Receptors originate from a human donor in good health (CMV status not recorded). Some clones in this sample may be carry-over from other donors' samples.

In its sample, this clonotype was seen a few times. The junction shows a germline mismatch at one end, possibly a read error. V is TRBV7-7 and J is TRBJ2-5; TRBD2 might be the D (5 bases). The germline V gene encodes CDR1 SSHAT and CDR2 FNYEAQ (reference sequence). The CDR3 is 13 amino acids. The CDR3 DNA reads as TGTGCTAGCAGCCCGAGGCCGGGGAAGACCCAGTACTTC. This gives the protein CASSPRPGKTQYF.

This rearrangement joins TRBV9 to TRBJ2-5; D is possibly TRBD2 (6 bases). V lost 0 bases and J 6 bases, leaving 15 bases between the germline ends. The length of the CDR3 is 15 residues. Germline V gene data show CDR1 as SGDLS and CDR2 as YYNGEE. The CDR3 coding sequence is TGTGCCAGCAGCGTAGTGGCTAGCGATTGGAAGACCCAGTACTTC. Translated, it gives CASSVVASDWKTQYF.

The chain has TRBV7-8 and TRBJ2-7; TRBD2 is a possible D gene (5 bases). Trimming cost V 0 bases and J 6 bases, with 15 bases left between them. Germline V gives CDR1 SGHVS, CDR2 FQNEAQ. CDR3 length: 15 amino acids. For the CDR3, the DNA is TGTGCCAGCAGCTTAGCGAACAGTGGTCGGGGCGAGCAGTACGTC. Its protein product is CASSLANSGRGEQYV.

This clonotype occurred a few times. The chain couples TRBV7-9 to TRBJ1-6; no reliable D call. The CDR3 sequence is 14 residues long. CDR1 and CDR2 (germline): SEHNR, FQNEAQ (reference sequence). The V gene lost 5 bases and the J gene lost 8 bases, with 13 bases spanning the gap. CDR3 sequence (DNA): TGTGCCAGCAGCAGGACGGCTATGGATTCACCCCTCCACTTT. This translates into CASSRTAMDSPLHF. Full variable domain (outside the CDR3, taken from reference TRBV7-9 and TRBJ1-6): DTGVSQNPRHKITKRGQNVTFRCDPISEHNRLYWYRQTLGQGPEFLTYFQNEAQLEKSRLLSDRFSAERPKGSFSTLEIQRTEQGDSAMYLCASSRTAMDSPLHFGNGTRLTVT.

This clonotype was counted only a few times. The V and J genes are TRBV7-6 and TRBJ2-7; 11 bases align to TRBD1. The CDR3 is made up of 18 amino acids. V gave up 1 base and J gave up 2 bases; unmatched junction bases: 10. Germline loops: CDR1 SGHVS, CDR2 FNYEAQ. Here the CDR3 DNA reads TGTGCCAGCAGCTTAGATCCCCGGGACAGGGGGATCCCCTACGAGCAGTACTTC. Its translation is CASSLDPRDRGIPYEQYF.

This clonotype was recorded a few times. J is TRBJ2-2 and V is TRBV12-3 or TRBV12-4; 8 bases are shared with TRBD1. This CDR3 is 19 amino acids long. Unmatched junction bases numbered 15, after V lost 6 bases and J lost 0 bases. In DNA form, the CDR3 reads TGTGCCAGCAGCTTTGCCGCTGGTCCGGGACAGGCGAACACCGGGGAGCTGTTTTTT. Translation: CASSFAAGPGQANTGELFF.

This clonotype turned up a few times. The chain has TRBV7-8 and TRBJ2-2; 8 nucleotides line up with TRBD1. V trimming: 5 bases; J trimming: 1 base; junction bases outside the gene matches: 6. The CDR3 contains 16 residues. Germline CDR1 reads SGHVS; CDR2 reads FQNEAQ. The DNA of the CDR3 is TGTGCCAGCAGCGTACCGGGACAGGAGAACACCGGGGAGCTGTTTTTT. This gives the protein CASSVPGQENTGELFF.

The J gene is TRBJ1-6, the V gene TRBV7-3, with a tentative D call TRBD1 (6 bases). With 6 bases removed from V and 7 bases from J, the gap between germline ends came to 16 bases. The CDR3 runs to 15 residues. CDR1 and CDR2 (germline): SGHTA, FQGTGA. The CDR3 here is CASRQTGTQNSPLHF. As DNA, the CDR3 is TGTGCCAGCAGACAAACCGGGACACAAAATTCACCCCTCCACTTT.

This clonotype was observed a handful of times. V is TRBV29-1 and J is TRBJ2-3; tentatively, D is TRBD1 (6 bases). V gave up 1 base and J gave up 1 base, with 15 bases separating them. The length of the CDR3 is 16 residues. Germline values: CDR1 SQVTM, CDR2 ANQGSEA. The CDR3 DNA is TGCAGCGTTGAAGGGGGGCGGTGGAATCGCACAGATACGCAGTATTTT. Amino acid sequence: CSVEGGRWNRTDTQYF.

The CDR3 reads CASSQDGLMDPAFF. The CDR3 coding sequence is TGCGCCAGCAGCCAAGATGGCCTTATGGACCCAGCTTTCTTT. The chain carries TRBV4-1 and TRBJ1-1; D gene ambiguous. The germline gives CDR1 MGHRA, CDR2 YSYEKL. The CDR3 runs to 14 residues. Trimming took 0 bases from V and 10 from J, leaving 15 bases between them.

The sample holds one count of this clonotype. The rearrangement links TRBV12-3 or TRBV12-4 to TRBJ2-7, with a possible D match to TRBD2 (5 bases). The CDR3 consists of 15 residues. V shed 0 bases and J shed 2 bases, with 11 bases lying between them. DNA of the CDR3: TGTGCCAGCAGTTTAGCGGGGAGCTTCGCCTACGAGCAGTACTTC. Translating gives CASSLAGSFAYEQYF.

This clonotype was found a few times. The CDR3 DNA follows: TGTGCCAGCGCTACTGGGGGGTACAACACTGAAGCTTTCTTT. This codes for CASATGGYNTEAFF. The V gene is TRBV14, the J gene TRBJ1-1, with D perhaps TRBD1 (5 bases). Germline CDR1 is SGHDN and CDR2 is FVKESK. The V and J ends lost 8 bases and 2 bases respectively, with 15 bases between them. The CDR3 consists of 14 residues.

Comment on this clonotype: One end of the junction fails to match germline, which may point to a read error. This rearrangement joins TRBV5-4 to TRBJ1-1; no reliable D call. The germline gives CDR1 SGHNT, CDR2 YYREEE (reference sequence). The CDR3 is made up of 12 amino acids. CDR3 sequence: CASSLNGRTEVF. The CDR3 nucleotides read TGTGCCAGCAGCTTGAATGGACGGACTGAGGTCTTT.

The chain employs TRBV7-9 and TRBJ2-1, with 16 bases identical to TRBD2. The germline gives CDR1 SEHNR, CDR2 FQNEAQ (reference sequence). CDR3 length: 16 residues. The V and J ends lost 5 bases and 9 bases, in that order; junction bases with no gene match: 7. CDR3 sequence: CASSTPGLAGGTEQFF. The CDR3 DNA follows: TGTGCCAGCAGCACCCCGGGACTAGCGGGGGGGACTGAGCAGTTCTTC.

V usage is TRBV4-3 and J usage is TRBJ2-3, with D possibly TRBD1 on 6 matching bases. V gave up 0 bases and J gave up 2 bases, with 12 bases separating them. From germline, CDR1 is LGHNA and CDR2 YSLEER. This CDR3 region has 16 residues. CDR3 nucleotides: TGCGCCAGCAGCCAAGATGGGGGCAGCTTCACAGATACGCAGTATTTT. This translates into CASSQDGGSFTDTQYF.